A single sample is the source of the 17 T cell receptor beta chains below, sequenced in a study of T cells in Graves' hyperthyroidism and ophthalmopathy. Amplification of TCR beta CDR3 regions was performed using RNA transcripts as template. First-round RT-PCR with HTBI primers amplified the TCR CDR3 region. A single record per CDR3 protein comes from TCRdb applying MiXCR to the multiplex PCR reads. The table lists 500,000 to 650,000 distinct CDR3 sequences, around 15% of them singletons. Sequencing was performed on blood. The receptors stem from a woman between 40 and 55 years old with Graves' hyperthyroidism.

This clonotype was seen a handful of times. CDR3: CASSEVWEKTQYF. DNA for the CDR3: TGTGCCAGCAGTGAAGTATGGGAAAAGACCCAGTACTTC. The V call is TRBV6-1, the J call TRBJ2-5, with D uncertain. The CDR3 contains 13 residues. Germline lookup yields CDR1 MNHNS and CDR2 SASEGT. Trimming left V 1 base short and J 6 bases short, with 9 bases between.

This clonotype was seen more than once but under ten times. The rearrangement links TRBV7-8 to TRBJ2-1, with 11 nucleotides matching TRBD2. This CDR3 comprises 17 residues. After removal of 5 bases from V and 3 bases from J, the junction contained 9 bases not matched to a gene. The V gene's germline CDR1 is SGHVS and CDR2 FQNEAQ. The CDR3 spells CASSLGLAGFFYNEQFF. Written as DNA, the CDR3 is TGTGCCAGCAGCCTCGGACTAGCGGGTTTCTTCTACAATGAGCAGTTCTTC.

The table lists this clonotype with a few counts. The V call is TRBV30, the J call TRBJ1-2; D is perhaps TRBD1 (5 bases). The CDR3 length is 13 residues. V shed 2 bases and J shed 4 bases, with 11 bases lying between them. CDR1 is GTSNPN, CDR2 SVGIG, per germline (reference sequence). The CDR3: CAWSKGRSYGYTF. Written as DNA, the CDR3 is TGTGCCTGGAGTAAGGGACGGAGCTATGGCTACACCTTC.

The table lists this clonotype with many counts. Written as DNA, the CDR3 is TGTGCCAGCAGTTTCGGGCAGAACAATGAGCAGTTCTTC. It yields the protein CASSFGQNNEQFF. J is TRBJ2-1 and V is TRBV6-1; D uncertain. The length of the CDR3 is 13 residues. The germline gives CDR1 MNHNS, CDR2 SASEGT. V was shortened by 5 bases and J by 5 bases, with 10 bases between the two germline ends.

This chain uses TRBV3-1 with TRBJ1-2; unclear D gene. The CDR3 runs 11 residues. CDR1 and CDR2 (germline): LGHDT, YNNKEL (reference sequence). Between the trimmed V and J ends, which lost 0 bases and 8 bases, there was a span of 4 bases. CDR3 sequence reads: CASSQDSGYTF. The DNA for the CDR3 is TGTGCCAGCAGCCAAGACAGCGGCTACACCTTC.

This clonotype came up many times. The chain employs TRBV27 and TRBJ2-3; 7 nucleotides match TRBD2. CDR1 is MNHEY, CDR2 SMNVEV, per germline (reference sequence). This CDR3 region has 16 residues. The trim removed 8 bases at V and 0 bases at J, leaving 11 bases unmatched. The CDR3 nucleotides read TGTGCCAGCCTACCATTGGCGGGAGCAAGCACAGATACGCAGTATTTT. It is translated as CASLPLAGASTDTQYF.

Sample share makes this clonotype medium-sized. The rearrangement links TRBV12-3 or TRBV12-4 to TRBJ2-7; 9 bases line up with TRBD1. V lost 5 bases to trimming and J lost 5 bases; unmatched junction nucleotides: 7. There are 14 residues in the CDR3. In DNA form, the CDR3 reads TGTGCCAGCAGTAGACAGGGGGGAATCAACGAGCAGTACTTC. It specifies CASSRQGGINEQYF.

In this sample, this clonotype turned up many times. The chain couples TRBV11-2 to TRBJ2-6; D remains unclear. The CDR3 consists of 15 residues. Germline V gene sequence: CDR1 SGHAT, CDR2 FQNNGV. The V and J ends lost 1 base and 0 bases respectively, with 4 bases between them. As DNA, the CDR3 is TGTGCCAGCAGCTTAGCTCTCTCTGGGGCCAACGTCCTGACTTTC. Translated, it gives CASSLALSGANVLTF.

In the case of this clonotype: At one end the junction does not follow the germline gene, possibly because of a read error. The CDR3 nucleotides read TGTGCCAGCAGTGGTAAACCCGGGACTAGCGGGATAATCTCCTGCAATGAGCAGTTCTTC. Residues: CASSGKPGTSGIISCNEQFF. The chain joins TRBV25-1 to TRBJ2-1, with 13 bases aligning to TRBD2. The CDR3 contains 20 residues. Germline loops: CDR1 MGHDK, CDR2 SYGVNS.

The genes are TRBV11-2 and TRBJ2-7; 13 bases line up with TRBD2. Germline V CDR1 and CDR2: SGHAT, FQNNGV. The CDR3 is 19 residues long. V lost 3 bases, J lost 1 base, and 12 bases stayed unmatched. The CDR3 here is CASSFFGTSGNYLSYEQYF. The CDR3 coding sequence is TGTGCCAGCAGCTTTTTTGGGACTAGCGGGAACTACCTTTCCTACGAGCAGTACTTC.

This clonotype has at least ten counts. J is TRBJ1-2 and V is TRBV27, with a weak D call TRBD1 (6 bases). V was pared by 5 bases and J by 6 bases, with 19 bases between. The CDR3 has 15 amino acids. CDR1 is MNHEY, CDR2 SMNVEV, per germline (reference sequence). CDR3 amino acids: CASSPLQGRKDGYTF. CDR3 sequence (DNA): TGTGCCAGCAGTCCCCTTCAGGGGCGTAAGGATGGCTACACCTTC.

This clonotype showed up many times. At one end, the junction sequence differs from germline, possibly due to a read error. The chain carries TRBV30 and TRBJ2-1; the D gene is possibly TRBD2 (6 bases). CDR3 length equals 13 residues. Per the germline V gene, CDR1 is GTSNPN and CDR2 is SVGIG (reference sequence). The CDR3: CRDSRSSYNEQFF. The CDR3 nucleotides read TGCCGGGACTCGAGGAGCTCCTACAATGAGCAGTTCTTC.

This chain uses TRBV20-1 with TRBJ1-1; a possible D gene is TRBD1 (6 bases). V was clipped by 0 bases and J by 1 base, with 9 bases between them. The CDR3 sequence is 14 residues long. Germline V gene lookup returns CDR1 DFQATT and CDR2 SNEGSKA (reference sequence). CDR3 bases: TGCAGTGCTAGAGATCCCAGGGGGAACACTGAAGCTTTCTTT. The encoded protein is CSARDPRGNTEAFF.

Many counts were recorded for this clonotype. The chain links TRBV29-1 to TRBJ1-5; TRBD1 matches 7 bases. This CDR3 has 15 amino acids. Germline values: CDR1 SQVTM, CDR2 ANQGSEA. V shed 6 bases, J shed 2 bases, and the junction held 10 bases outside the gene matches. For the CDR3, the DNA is TGCAGCGTACAGACAGGGCTCGGGGGCAATCAGCCCCAGCATTTT. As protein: CSVQTGLGGNQPQHF. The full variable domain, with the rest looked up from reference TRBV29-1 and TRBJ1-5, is SAVISQKPSRDICQRGTSLTIQCQVDSQVTMMFWYRQQPGQSLTLIATANQGSEATYESGFVIDKFPISRPNLTFSTLTVSNMSPEDSSIYLCSVQTGLGGNQPQHFGDGTRLSIL.

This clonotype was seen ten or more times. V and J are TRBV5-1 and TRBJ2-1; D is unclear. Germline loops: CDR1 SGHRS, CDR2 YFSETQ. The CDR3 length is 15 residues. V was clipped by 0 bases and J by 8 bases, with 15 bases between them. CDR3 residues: CASSLERLAVDEQFF. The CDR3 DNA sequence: TGCGCCAGCAGCTTGGAAAGACTTGCTGTGGATGAGCAGTTCTTC.

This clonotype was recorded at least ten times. CDR3 amino acids: CASSLETSIYNEQFF. The CDR3 DNA sequence: TGTGCCAGCAGCTTAGAGACTAGCATTTACAATGAGCAGTTCTTC. The chain is built from TRBV11-2 and TRBJ2-1; the match to TRBD2 covers 7 bases. Looked up from germline, CDR1 is SGHAT and CDR2 is FQNNGV. V lost 0 bases and J lost 4; bases outside the gene matches: 3. CDR3 length: 15 amino acids. Supplemented by reference TRBV11-2 and TRBJ2-1, the full variable domain reads EAGVAQSPRYKIIEKRQSVAFWCNPISGHATLYWYQQILGQGPKLLIQFQNNGVVDDSQLPKDRFSAERLKGVDSTLKIQPAKLEDSAVYLCASSLETSIYNEQFFGPGTRLTVL.

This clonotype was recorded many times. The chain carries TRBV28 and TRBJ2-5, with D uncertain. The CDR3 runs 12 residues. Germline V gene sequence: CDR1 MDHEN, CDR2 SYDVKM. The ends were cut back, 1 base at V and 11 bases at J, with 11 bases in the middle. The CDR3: CASSLFPRVQYF. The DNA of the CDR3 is TGTGCCAGCAGTTTATTTCCTAGGGTACAGTACTTC. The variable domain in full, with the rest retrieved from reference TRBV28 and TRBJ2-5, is DVKVTQSSRYLVKRTGEKVFLECVQDMDHENMFWYRQDPGLGLRLIYFSYDVKMKEKGDIPEGYSVSREKKERFSLILESASTNQTSMYLCASSLFPRVQYFGPGTRLLVL.